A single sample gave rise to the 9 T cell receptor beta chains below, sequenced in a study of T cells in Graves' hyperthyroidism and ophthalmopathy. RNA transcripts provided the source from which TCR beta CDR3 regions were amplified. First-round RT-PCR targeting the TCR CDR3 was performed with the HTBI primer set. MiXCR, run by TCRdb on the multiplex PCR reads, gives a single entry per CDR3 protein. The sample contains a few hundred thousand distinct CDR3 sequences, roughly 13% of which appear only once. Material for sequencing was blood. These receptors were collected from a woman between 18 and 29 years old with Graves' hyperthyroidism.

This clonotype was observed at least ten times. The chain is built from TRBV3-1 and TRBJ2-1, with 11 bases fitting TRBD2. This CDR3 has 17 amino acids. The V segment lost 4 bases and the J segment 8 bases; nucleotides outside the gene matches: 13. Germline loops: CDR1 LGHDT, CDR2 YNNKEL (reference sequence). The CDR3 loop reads CASSRGVLAGAGYEQFF. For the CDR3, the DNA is TGTGCCAGCAGCCGGGGCGTACTAGCGGGGGCGGGATATGAGCAGTTCTTC.

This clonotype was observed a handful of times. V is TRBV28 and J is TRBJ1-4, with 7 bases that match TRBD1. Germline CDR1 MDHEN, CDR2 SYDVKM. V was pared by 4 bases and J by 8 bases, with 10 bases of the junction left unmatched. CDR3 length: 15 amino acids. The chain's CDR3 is CASSSRDRTGEKLFF. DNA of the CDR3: TGTGCCAGCAGTTCGCGGGATCGGACAGGAGAAAAACTGTTTTTT.

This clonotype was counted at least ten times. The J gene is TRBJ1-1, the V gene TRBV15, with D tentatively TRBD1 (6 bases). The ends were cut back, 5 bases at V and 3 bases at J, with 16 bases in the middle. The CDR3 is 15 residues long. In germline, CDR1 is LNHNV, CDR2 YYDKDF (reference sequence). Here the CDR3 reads CATSWAGAGDTEAFF. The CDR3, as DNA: TGTGCCACCAGCTGGGCGGGGGCTGGGGACACTGAAGCTTTCTTT. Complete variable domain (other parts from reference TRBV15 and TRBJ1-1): DAMVIQNPRYQVTQFGKPVTLSCSQTLNHNVMYWYQQKSSQAPKLLFHYYDKDFNNEADTPDNFQSRRPNTSFCFLDIRSPGLGDTAMYLCATSWAGAGDTEAFFGQGTRLTVV.

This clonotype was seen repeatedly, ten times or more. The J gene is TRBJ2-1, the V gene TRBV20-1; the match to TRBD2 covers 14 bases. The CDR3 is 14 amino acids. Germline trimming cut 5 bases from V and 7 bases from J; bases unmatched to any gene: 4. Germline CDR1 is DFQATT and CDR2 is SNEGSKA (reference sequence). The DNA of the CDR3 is TGCAGTGCTCCACGACTAGCGGGAGGGAATGAGCAGTTCTTC. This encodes CSAPRLAGGNEQFF.

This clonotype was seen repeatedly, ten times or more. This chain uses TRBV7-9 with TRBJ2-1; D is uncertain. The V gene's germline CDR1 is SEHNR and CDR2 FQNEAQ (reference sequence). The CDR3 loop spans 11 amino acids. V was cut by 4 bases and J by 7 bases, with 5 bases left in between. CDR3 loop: CASSSRNEQFF. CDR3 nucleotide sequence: TGTGCCAGCAGCTCAAGAAATGAGCAGTTCTTC.

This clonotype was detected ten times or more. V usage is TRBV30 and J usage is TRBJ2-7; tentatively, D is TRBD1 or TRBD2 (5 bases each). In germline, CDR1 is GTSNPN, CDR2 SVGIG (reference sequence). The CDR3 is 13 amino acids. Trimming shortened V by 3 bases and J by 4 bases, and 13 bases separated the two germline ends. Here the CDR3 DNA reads TGTGCCTGGAGCGGGGCAGGGCATTACGAGCAGTACTTC. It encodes CAWSGAGHYEQYF.

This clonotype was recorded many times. The CDR3 loop reads CSARQAGAPNSPLHF. DNA of the CDR3: TGCAGTGCTAGGCAGGCGGGCGCCCCTAATTCACCCCTCCACTTT. The chain carries TRBV20-1 and TRBJ1-6; D not resolved. The germline CDR1 and CDR2 sequences are DFQATT and SNEGSKA (reference sequence). This CDR3 region has 15 residues. The V and J ends lost 3 bases and 6 bases respectively, with 15 bases between them.

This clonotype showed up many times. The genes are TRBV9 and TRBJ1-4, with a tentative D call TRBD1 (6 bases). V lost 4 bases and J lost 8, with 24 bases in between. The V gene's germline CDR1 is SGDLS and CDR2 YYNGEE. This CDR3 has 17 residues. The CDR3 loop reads CASSPSIGGGRVEKLFF. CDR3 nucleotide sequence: TGTGCCAGCAGCCCTAGTATCGGGGGCGGGCGGGTGGAAAAACTGTTTTTT.

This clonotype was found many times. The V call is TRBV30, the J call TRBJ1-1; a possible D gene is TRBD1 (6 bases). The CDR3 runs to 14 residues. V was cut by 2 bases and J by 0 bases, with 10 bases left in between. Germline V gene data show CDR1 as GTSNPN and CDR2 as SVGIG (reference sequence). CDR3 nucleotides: TGTGCCTGGAGTTCCCACAGGGTGAACACTGAAGCTTTCTTT. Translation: CAWSSHRVNTEAFF.